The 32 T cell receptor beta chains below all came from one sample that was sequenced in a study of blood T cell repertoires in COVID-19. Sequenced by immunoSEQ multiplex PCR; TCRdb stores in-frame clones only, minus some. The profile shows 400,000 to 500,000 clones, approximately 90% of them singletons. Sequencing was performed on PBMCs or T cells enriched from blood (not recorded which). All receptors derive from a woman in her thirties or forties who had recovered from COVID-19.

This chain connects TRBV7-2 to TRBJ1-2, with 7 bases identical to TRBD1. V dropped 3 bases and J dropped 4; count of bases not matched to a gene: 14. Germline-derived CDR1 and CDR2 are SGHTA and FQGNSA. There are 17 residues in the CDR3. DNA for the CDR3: TGTGCCAGCAGCTTCCAACCCACCGACAGGGTTTTCTATGGCTACACCTTC. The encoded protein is CASSFQPTDRVFYGYTF.

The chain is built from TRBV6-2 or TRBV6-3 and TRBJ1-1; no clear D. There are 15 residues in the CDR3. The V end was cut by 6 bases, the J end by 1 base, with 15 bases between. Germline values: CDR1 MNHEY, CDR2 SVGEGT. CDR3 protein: CASSPGVGGNTEAFF. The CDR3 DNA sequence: TGTGCCAGCAGCCCGGGAGTTGGAGGGAACACTGAAGCTTTCTTT.

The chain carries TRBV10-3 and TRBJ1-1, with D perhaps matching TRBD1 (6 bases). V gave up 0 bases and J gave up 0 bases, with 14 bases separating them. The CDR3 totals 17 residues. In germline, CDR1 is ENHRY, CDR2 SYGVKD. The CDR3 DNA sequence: TGTGCCATCAGTGAGTCGGCCCAGCGGACAGTGAACACTGAAGCTTTCTTT. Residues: CAISESAQRTVNTEAFF.

The CDR3 DNA sequence: TGTGCCAGCAGCTTACCCAGGCTTAGGAACACTGAAGCTTTCTTT. Its protein is CASSLPRLRNTEAFF. The chain is built from TRBV7-2 and TRBJ1-1, with D uncertain. CDR1 SGHTA and CDR2 FQGNSA come from the germline V gene. CDR3 size: 15 residues. V was pared by 2 bases and J by 1 base, with 11 bases between.

Written as DNA, the CDR3 is TGTGCCAGCAGCTACGGGACTAGCGGGAGTGGATACGAGCAGTACTTC. Translation gives CASSYGTSGSGYEQYF. V and J are TRBV11-3 and TRBJ2-7; 14 positions match TRBD2. Germline CDR1 and CDR2: SGHNT and YENEEA. This CDR3 has 16 amino acids. Germline trimming cut 4 bases from V and 4 bases from J; bases unmatched to any gene: 6.

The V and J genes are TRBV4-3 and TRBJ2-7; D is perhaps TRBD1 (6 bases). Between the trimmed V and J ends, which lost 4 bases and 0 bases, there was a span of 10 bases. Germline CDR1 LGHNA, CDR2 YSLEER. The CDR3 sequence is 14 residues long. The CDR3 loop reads CASSLRQDSYEQYF. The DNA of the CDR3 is TGCGCCAGCAGCCTACGACAGGACTCCTACGAGCAGTACTTC.

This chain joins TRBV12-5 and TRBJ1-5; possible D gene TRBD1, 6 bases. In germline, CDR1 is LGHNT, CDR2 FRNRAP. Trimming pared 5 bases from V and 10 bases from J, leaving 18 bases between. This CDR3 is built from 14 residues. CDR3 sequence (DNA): TGTGCTAGTGGTCCCTCGACAGGTACTAAACCCCAGCATTTT. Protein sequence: CASGPSTGTKPQHF.

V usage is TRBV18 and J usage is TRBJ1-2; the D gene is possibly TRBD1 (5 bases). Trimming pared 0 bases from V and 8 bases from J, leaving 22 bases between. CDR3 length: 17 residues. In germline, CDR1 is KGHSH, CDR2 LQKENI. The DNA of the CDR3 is TGTGCCAGCTCACCACCGGGTGAGGTTGGGAGGGGCCGCGGCTACACCTTC. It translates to CASSPPGEVGRGRGYTF. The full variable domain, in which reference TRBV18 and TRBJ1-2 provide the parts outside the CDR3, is NAGVMQNPRHLVRRRGQEARLRCSPMKGHSHVYWYRQLPEEGLKFMVYLQKENIIDESGMPKERFSAEFPKEGPSILRIQQVVRGDSAAYFCASSPPGEVGRGRGYTFGSGTRLTVV.

Here the CDR3 reads CASSQVNGELFF. CDR3 coding DNA: TGCGCCAGCAGCCAAGTAAACGGGGAGCTGTTTTTT. The gene calls are TRBV4-3 and TRBJ2-2, with D uncertain. The V and J ends lost 1 base and 7 bases respectively, with 4 bases between them. Germline CDR1 LGHNA, CDR2 YSLEER. The CDR3 runs 12 residues.

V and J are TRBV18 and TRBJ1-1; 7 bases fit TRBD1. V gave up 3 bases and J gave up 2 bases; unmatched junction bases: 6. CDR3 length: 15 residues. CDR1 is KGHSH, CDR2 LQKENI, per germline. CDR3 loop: CASSPLGQRNTEAFF. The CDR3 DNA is TGTGCCAGCTCACCCCTGGGACAGCGAAACACTGAAGCTTTCTTT.

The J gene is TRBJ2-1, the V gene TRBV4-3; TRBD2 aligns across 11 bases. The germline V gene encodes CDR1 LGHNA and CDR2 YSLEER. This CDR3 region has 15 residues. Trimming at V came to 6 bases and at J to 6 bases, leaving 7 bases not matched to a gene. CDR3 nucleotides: TGCGCCAGCAGTAAACTAGCGGGAGTCAGCAATGAGCAGTTCTTC. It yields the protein CASSKLAGVSNEQFF.

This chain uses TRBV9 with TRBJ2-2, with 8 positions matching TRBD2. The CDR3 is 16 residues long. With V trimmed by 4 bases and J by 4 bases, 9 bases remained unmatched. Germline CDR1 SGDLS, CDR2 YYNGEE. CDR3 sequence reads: CASSFPGGTSTGELFF. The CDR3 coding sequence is TGTGCCAGCAGCTTCCCAGGAGGGACTAGCACCGGGGAGCTGTTTTTT.

Here the CDR3 reads CASSRPGTGVTEAFF. The CDR3, as DNA: TGTGCCAGCAGTAGACCCGGGACAGGGGTCACTGAAGCTTTCTTT. The V gene is TRBV6-5, the J gene TRBJ1-1; 10 nucleotides match TRBD1. Trimming at V came to 5 bases and at J to 4 bases, leaving 7 bases not matched to a gene. The CDR3 length is 15 residues. Per germline, CDR1 MNHEY and CDR2 SVGAGI.

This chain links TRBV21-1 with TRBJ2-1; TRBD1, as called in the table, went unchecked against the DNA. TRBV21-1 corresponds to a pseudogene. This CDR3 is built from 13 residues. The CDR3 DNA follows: TGTGCCAGCAGCAAAGTGAGGGGGATAGAGCAGTTCTTC. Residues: CASSKVRGIEQFF.

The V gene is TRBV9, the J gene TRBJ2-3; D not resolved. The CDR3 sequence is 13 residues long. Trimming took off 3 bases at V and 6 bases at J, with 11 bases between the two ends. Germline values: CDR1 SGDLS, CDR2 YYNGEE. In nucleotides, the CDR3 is TGTGCCAGCAGCGCTTCGCTAGTGGATACGCAGTATTTT. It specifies CASSASLVDTQYF.

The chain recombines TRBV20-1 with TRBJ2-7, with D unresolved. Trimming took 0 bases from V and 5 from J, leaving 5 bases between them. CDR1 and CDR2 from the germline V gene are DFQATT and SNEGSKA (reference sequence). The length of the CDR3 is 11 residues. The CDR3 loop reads CSARDVNEQYF. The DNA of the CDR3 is TGCAGTGCTAGAGATGTCAACGAGCAGTACTTC.

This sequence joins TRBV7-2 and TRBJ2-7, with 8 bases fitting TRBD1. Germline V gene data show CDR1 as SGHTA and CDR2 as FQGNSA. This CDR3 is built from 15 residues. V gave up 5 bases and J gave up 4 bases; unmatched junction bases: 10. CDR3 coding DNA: TGTGCCAGCAGCATCGACAGGGGAGGACTTTACGAGCAGTACTTC. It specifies CASSIDRGGLYEQYF.

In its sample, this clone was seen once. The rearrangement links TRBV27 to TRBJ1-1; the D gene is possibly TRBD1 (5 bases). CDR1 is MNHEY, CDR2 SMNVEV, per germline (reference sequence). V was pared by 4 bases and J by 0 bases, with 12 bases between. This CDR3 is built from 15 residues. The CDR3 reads CASSSPPGMNTEAFF. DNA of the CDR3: TGTGCCAGCAGTTCCCCCCCAGGGATGAACACTGAAGCTTTCTTT.

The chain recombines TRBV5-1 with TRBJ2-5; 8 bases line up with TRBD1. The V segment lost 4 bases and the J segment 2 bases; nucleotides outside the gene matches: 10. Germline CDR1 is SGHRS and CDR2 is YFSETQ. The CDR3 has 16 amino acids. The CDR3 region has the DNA TGCGCCAGCAGCCTGGACACAGGGGGTACTCAAGAGACCCAGTACTTC. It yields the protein CASSLDTGGTQETQYF. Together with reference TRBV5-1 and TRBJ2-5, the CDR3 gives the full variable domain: KAGVTQTPRYLIKTRGQQVTLSCSPISGHRSVSWYQQTPGQGLQFLFEYFSETQRNKGNFPGRFSGRQFSNSRSEMNVSTLELGDSALYLCASSLDTGGTQETQYFGPGTRLLVL.

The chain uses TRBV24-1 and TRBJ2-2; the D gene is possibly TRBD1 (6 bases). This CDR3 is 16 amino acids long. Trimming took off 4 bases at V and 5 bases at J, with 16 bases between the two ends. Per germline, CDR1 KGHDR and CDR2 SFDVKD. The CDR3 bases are TGTGCCACCAGTGAGACACAGGGCTCAAAAACCGGGGAGCTGTTTTTT. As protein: CATSETQGSKTGELFF.

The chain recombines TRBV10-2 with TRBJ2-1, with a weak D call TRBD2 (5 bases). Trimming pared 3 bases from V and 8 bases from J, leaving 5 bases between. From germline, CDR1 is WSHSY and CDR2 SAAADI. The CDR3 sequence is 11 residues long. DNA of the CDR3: TGCGCCAGCAGTGAACTAGATGAGCAGTTCTTC. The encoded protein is CASSELDEQFF.

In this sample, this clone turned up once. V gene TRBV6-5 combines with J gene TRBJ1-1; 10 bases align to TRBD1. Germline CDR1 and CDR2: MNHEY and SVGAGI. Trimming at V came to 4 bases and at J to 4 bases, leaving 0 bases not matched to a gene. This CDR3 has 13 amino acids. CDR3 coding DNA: TGTGCCAGCAGTTGGACAGGGGGCACTGAAGCTTTCTTT. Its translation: CASSWTGGTEAFF.

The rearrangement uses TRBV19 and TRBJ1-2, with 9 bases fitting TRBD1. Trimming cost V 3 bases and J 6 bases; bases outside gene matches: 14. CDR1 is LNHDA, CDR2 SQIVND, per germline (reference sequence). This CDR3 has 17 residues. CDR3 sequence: CASSMSKRDRVFDGYTF. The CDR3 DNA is TGTGCCAGTAGTATGAGCAAAAGGGACAGGGTATTCGATGGCTACACCTTC.

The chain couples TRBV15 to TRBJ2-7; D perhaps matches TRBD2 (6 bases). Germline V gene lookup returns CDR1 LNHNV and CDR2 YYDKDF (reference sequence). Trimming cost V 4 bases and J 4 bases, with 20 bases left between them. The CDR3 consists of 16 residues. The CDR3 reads CATSTVSYRESYEQYF. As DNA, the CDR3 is TGTGCCACCAGCACCGTCTCCTACCGGGAGTCGTACGAGCAGTACTTC.

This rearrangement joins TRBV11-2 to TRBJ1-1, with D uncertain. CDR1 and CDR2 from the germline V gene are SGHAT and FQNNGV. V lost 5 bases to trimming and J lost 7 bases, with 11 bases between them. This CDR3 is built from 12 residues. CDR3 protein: CASSPTAFEAFF. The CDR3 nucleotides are TGTGCCAGCAGCCCAACCGCGTTTGAAGCTTTCTTT.

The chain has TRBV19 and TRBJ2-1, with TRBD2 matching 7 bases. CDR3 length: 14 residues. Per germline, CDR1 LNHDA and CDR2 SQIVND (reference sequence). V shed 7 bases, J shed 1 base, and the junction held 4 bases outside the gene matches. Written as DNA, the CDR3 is TGTGCCAGTACTCTAGCGGCTTCCTACAATGAGCAGTTCTTC. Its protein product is CASTLAASYNEQFF.

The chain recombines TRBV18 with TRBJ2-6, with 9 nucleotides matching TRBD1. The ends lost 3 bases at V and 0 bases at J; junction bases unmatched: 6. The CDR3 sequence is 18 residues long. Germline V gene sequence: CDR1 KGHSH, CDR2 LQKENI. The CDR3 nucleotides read TGTGCCAGCTCACCGACCGGGACAGGGATCTCTGGGGCCAACGTCCTGACTTTC. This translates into CASSPTGTGISGANVLTF.

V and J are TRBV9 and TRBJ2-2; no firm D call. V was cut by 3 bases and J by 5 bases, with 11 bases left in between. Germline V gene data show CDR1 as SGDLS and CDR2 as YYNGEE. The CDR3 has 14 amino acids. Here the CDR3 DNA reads TGTGCCAGCAGCGATACTACATTTACCGGGGAGCTGTTTTTT. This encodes CASSDTTFTGELFF.

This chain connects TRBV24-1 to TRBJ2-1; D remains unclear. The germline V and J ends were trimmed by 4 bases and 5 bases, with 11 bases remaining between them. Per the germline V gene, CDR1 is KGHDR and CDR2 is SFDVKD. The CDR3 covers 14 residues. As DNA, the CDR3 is TGTGCCACCAGTGAGACCGGGTCCAACAATGAGCAGTTCTTC. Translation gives CATSETGSNNEQFF.

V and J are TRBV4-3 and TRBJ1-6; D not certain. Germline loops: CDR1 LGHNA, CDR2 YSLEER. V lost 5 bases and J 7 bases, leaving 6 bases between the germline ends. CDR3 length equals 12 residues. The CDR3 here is CASSAGNSPLHF. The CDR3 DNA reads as TGCGCCAGCAGCGCGGGGAATTCACCCCTCCACTTT.

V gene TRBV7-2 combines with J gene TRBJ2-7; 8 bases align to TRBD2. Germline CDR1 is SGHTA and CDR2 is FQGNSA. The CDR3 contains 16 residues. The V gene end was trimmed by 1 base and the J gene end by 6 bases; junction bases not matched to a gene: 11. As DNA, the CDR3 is TGTGCCAGCAGCTTAGGAAAAGCGGGAGTTCTTACCGAGCAGTACTTC. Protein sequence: CASSLGKAGVLTEQYF.

CDR3 protein: CATSGGQINEKLFF. In DNA form, the CDR3 reads TGTGCCACCAGCGGGGGACAGATTAATGAAAAACTGTTTTTT. The chain couples TRBV15 to TRBJ1-4, with TRBD1 identical over 7 bases. The trim removed 5 bases at V and 4 bases at J, leaving 4 bases unmatched. From germline, CDR1 is LNHNV and CDR2 YYDKDF (reference sequence). This CDR3 has 14 residues.